A single sample is the source of the 21 T cell receptor beta chains below, sequenced in a study of cytomegalovirus exposure and HLA in healthy donors. A multiplex PCR was run with 60 Vbeta primers and 13 Jbeta primers. Data came from immunoSEQ multiplex PCR; TCRdb stores just in-frame clones and leaves some out. In total, the table holds 100,000 to 150,000 clones. The specimen was PBMCs. Every receptor here comes from a man aged 18 to 29 in good health and CMV-seronegative.

The chain is built from TRBV7-9 and TRBJ2-2, with D possibly matching TRBD2 (5 bases). Trimming left V 0 bases short and J 3 bases short, with 11 bases between. Germline V gives CDR1 SEHNR, CDR2 FQNEAQ (reference sequence). This CDR3 spans 16 amino acids. CDR3 sequence reads: CASSLARAPDTGELFF. The CDR3 coding sequence is TGTGCCAGCAGCTTAGCGAGGGCCCCGGACACCGGGGAGCTGTTTTTT.

The rearrangement joins TRBV5-4 to TRBJ1-1; a possible D gene is TRBD1 (6 bases). The CDR3 spans 14 residues. Trimming took off 2 bases at V and 1 base at J, with 9 bases between the two ends. Germline CDR1 and CDR2: SGHNT and YYREEE (reference sequence). The CDR3 loop is CASSFGTPNTEAFF. The CDR3 DNA reads TGTGCCAGCAGCTTCGGGACACCGAACACTGAAGCTTTCTTT.

The chain couples TRBV13 to TRBJ1-2; the D is unclear. Germline V gene sequence: CDR1 PRHDT, CDR2 FYEKMQ (reference sequence). Between the trimmed V and J ends, which lost 0 bases and 7 bases, there was a span of 9 bases. CDR3 size: 13 residues. The CDR3 DNA reads TGTGCCAGCAGCTTAGGCCGACGGGTTGGCTACACCTTC. This sequence encodes CASSLGRRVGYTF.

V and J are TRBV4-1 and TRBJ2-1, with D unresolved. Germline V lookup: CDR1 MGHRA, CDR2 YSYEKL. V was shortened by 4 bases and J by 8 bases, with 15 bases between the two germline ends. CDR3 length: 14 residues. The CDR3 nucleotides read TGCGCCAGCAGCCTACAAGGAGTTACCGATGAGCAGTTCTTC. Amino acid sequence: CASSLQGVTDEQFF.

The V call is TRBV7-8, the J call TRBJ2-3; 13 bases line up with TRBD2. Per the germline V gene, CDR1 is SGHVS and CDR2 is FQNEAQ. Unmatched junction bases numbered 6, after V lost 4 bases and J lost 5 bases. The CDR3 length is 16 residues. In nucleotides, the CDR3 is TGTGCCAGCAGCTATACTAGCGGGAGGGCCTTAGATACGCAGTATTTT. Residues: CASSYTSGRALDTQYF.

The chain joins TRBV4-1 to TRBJ1-2; D possibly corresponds to TRBD1 (5 bases). Germline V gene sequence: CDR1 MGHRA, CDR2 YSYEKL. Trimming took 5 bases from V and 4 from J, leaving 11 bases between them. The CDR3 extends over 13 amino acids. The CDR3 DNA is TGCGCCAGCAGCTCGCGGGGCACCTATGGCTACACCTTC. Protein: CASSSRGTYGYTF.

The chain has TRBV30 and TRBJ2-5; D unclear. The V gene's germline CDR1 is GTSNPN and CDR2 SVGIG (reference sequence). V gave up 3 bases and J gave up 5 bases, with 13 bases separating them. The length of the CDR3 is 13 residues. The CDR3 region is CAWRTGYGETQYF. The CDR3 DNA reads TGTGCCTGGAGAACCGGGTATGGGGAGACCCAGTACTTC. Together with reference TRBV30 and TRBJ2-5, the CDR3 gives the full variable domain: SQTIHQWPATLVQPVGSPLSLECTVEGTSNPNLYWYRQAAGRGLQLLFYSVGIGQISSEVPQNLSASRPQDRQFILSSKKLLLSDSGFYLCAWRTGYGETQYFGPGTRLLVL.

The rearrangement uses TRBV6-1 and TRBJ1-2; D unclear. V was shortened by 1 base and J by 4 bases, with 10 bases between the two germline ends. Germline CDR1 is MNHNS and CDR2 is SASEGT. The CDR3 loop spans 14 amino acids. The CDR3 nucleotides are TGTGCCAGCAGTGAAGGTCGGTCCTTCTATGGCTACACCTTC. This translates into CASSEGRSFYGYTF.

The chain couples TRBV6-5 to TRBJ2-6; TRBD2 matches 7 bases. Germline V gives CDR1 MNHEY, CDR2 SVGAGI. The CDR3 runs 16 residues. V was clipped by 4 bases and J by 0 bases; unmatched bases: 3. The CDR3 sequence: CASSWGGSSGANVLTF. CDR3 bases: TGTGCCAGCAGTTGGGGCGGGAGCTCTGGGGCCAACGTCCTGACTTTC.

The chain employs TRBV6-1 and TRBJ2-2; a possible D gene is TRBD1 (5 bases). V was trimmed by 6 bases and J by 3 bases, leaving 11 bases between them. The CDR3 runs to 14 residues. Germline loops: CDR1 MNHNS, CDR2 SASEGT. CDR3 in amino acids: CASSFGADTGELFF. CDR3 DNA sequence: TGTGCCAGCAGCTTTGGGGCGGACACCGGGGAGCTGTTTTTT.

This chain joins TRBV9 and TRBJ1-1; maybe TRBD1 (6 bases). The CDR3 contains 15 residues. From germline, CDR1 is SGDLS and CDR2 YYNGEE. Trimming removed 3 bases at V and 5 bases at J, with 17 bases between. The CDR3 DNA follows: TGTGCCAGCAGCGCCGAAGGGGCAGGGGAAACTGAAGCTTTCTTT. Amino acids: CASSAEGAGETEAFF.

This sequence joins TRBV11-3 and TRBJ2-3; 9 bases fit TRBD2. The CDR3 consists of 16 residues. Germline loops: CDR1 SGHNT, CDR2 YENEEA. V shed 3 bases and J 2 bases; nucleotides not matched to a gene: 6. The CDR3 sequence is CASSFGTSRNTDTQYF. Here the CDR3 DNA reads TGTGCCAGCAGCTTCGGGACTAGCCGAAACACAGATACGCAGTATTTT.

The chain is built from TRBV27 and TRBJ2-5, with D possibly being TRBD2 (7 bases). The ends were cut back, 5 bases at V and 13 bases at J, with 23 bases in the middle. The germline V gene has CDR1 MNHEY and CDR2 SMNVEV (reference sequence). The CDR3 runs 14 residues. The CDR3, as DNA: TGTGCCAGCAGTATAACAGGAGGGGGGGGCCCAGGGTACTTC. Amino acid sequence: CASSITGGGGPGYF.

The J gene is TRBJ1-1, the V gene TRBV19; 8 nucleotides agree with TRBD1. Germline CDR1 reads LNHDA; CDR2 reads SQIVND (reference sequence). V was pared by 5 bases and J by 0 bases, with 14 bases of the junction left unmatched. CDR3 size: 18 residues. CDR3 loop: CASSLRTGRRGLNTEAFF. In DNA, the CDR3 is TGTGCCAGTAGTTTGAGGACAGGGAGACGCGGTTTGAACACTGAAGCTTTCTTT.

The gene calls are TRBV10-3 and TRBJ1-4; D may be TRBD1 (6 bases). The germline gives CDR1 ENHRY, CDR2 SYGVKD. Trimming left V 2 bases short and J 0 bases short, with 10 bases between. This CDR3 is built from 16 residues. The CDR3 DNA follows: TGTGCCATCAGTGAGGACAGGATTGCAACTAATGAAAAACTGTTTTTT. Its protein product is CAISEDRIATNEKLFF.

This chain uses TRBV5-1 with TRBJ1-2; no definite D call. Germline CDR1 and CDR2: SGHRS and YFSETQ. The germline V and J ends were trimmed by 5 bases and 7 bases, with 15 bases remaining between them. This CDR3 contains 13 residues. CDR3: CASSTDDLRGYTF. CDR3 nucleotide sequence: TGCGCCAGCAGTACAGATGATCTGCGTGGCTACACCTTC.

The chain carries TRBV27 and TRBJ1-2; D not resolved. Germline CDR1 is MNHEY and CDR2 is SMNVEV (reference sequence). The CDR3 is 14 amino acids. V shed 7 bases and J shed 3 bases, with 15 bases lying between them. The CDR3 here is CASKTIGSDYGYTF. The CDR3 DNA reads as TGTGCCAGCAAGACAATTGGTTCTGACTATGGCTACACCTTC.

V gene TRBV15 combines with J gene TRBJ2-2; 10 nucleotides line up with TRBD2. The CDR3 totals 16 residues. In germline, CDR1 is LNHNV, CDR2 YYDKDF (reference sequence). Trimming took 1 base from V and 4 from J; bases not matched to a gene: 3. CDR3 sequence: CATSRAAGGSTGELFF. CDR3 nucleotides: TGTGCCACCAGCAGAGCAGCGGGGGGGAGCACCGGGGAGCTGTTTTTT.

This rearrangement joins TRBV10-3 to TRBJ1-2; weak D call: TRBD1 (5 bases). CDR1 and CDR2 (germline): ENHRY, SYGVKD. V lost 0 bases and J 5 bases, leaving 16 bases between the germline ends. This CDR3 spans 16 amino acids. The CDR3 protein is CAISESIDSPTYGYTF. The CDR3 region has the DNA TGTGCCATCAGTGAGTCTATAGACAGTCCCACGTATGGCTACACCTTC.

The rearrangement links TRBV5-1 to TRBJ1-1, with 7 bases lining up with TRBD1. The CDR3 sequence is 16 residues long. Germline V gene sequence: CDR1 SGHRS, CDR2 YFSETQ. With 4 bases clipped from V and 3 bases from J, the junction kept 12 bases outside the gene matches. The CDR3 spells CASSDSLTGIDTEAFF. CDR3 DNA: TGCGCCAGCAGCGATAGCTTGACAGGGATTGACACTGAAGCTTTCTTT.

The chain uses TRBV2 and TRBJ1-1, with D tentatively TRBD1 (6 bases). CDR1 is SNHLY, CDR2 FYNNEI, per germline. The CDR3 runs 13 residues. Deletions cut 1 base from V and 5 bases from J, with 8 bases between. The CDR3 nucleotides are TGTGCCAGCAGTGAAGATCAGGGGACTGAAGCTTTCTTT. It encodes CASSEDQGTEAFF.